The TCR beta chain under discussion was sequenced for a study of tumor and adjacent non-tumor tissue in lung cancer. RNA was extracted from bulk tissue without any cell sorting. Three rounds of nested PCR, following a modified ARM-PCR protocol, produced the TCRbeta library. TCRdb redid the calling of the multiplex PCR reads with MiXCR, one entry per CDR3 protein. The repertoire includes 200,000 to 250,000 distinct CDR3 sequences, approximately 74% of them detected once, and under 30% sits in the top ten. The germline CDR1 and CDR2 sequences are KGHSH and LQKENI. With 2 bases removed from V and 6 bases from J, the gap between germline ends came to 4 bases. The CDR3 runs 12 residues.

The sequence was obtained from a man in his fifties or sixties with non-small cell lung cancer. The material sequenced was lung tumor tissue. This chain links TRBV18 with TRBJ1-4; the D is unclear. The CDR3 nucleotides are TGTGCCAGCTCACCAGGGGATGAAAAACTGTTTTTT. Its translation: CASSPGDEKLFF.